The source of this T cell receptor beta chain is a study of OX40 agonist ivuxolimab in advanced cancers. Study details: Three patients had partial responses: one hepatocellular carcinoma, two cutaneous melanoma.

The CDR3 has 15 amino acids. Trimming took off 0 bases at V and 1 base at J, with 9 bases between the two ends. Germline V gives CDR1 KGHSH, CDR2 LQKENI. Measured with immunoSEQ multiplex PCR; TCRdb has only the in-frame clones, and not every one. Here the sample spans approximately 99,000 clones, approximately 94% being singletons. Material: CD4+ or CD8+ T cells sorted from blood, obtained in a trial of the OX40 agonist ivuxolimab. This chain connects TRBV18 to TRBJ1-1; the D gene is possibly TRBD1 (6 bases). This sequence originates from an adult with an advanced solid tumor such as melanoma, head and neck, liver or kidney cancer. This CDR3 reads CASSPPSQGNTEAFF. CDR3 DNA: TGTGCCAGCTCACCACCGTCACAGGGGAACACTGAAGCTTTCTTT.